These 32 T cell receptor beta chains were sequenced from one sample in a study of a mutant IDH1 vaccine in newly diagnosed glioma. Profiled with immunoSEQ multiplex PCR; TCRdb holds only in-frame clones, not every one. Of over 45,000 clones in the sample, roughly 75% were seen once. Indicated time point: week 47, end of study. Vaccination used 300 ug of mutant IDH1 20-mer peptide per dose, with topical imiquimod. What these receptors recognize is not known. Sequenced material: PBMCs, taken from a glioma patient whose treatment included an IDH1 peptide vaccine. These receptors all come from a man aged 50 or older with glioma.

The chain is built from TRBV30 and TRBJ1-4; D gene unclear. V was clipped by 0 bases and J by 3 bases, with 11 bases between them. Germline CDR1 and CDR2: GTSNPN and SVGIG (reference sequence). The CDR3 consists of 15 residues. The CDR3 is CAWSVTDGSNEKLFF. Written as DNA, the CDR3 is TGTGCCTGGAGTGTAACGGATGGTTCTAATGAAAAACTGTTTTTT.

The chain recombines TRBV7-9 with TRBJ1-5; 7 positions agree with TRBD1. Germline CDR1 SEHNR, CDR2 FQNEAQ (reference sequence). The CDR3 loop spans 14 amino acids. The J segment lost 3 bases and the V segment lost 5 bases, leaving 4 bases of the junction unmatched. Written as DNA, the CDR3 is TGTGCCAGCAGCGCACAGGGGTTCAATCAGCCCCAGCATTTT. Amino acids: CASSAQGFNQPQHF.

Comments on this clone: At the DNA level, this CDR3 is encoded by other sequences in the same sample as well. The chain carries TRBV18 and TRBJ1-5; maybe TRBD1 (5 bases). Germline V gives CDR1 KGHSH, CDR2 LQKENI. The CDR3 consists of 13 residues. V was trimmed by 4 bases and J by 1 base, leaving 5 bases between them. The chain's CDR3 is CASSRDSNQPQHF. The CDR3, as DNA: TGTGCCAGCTCACGGGACAGCAATCAGCCCCAGCATTTT.

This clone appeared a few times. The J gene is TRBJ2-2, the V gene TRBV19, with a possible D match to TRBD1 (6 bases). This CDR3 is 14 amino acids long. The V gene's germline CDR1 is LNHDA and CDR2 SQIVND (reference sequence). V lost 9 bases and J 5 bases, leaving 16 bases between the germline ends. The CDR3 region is CASSRDTRTGELFF. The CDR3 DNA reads TGTGCCAGCTCCCGGGACACCCGAACCGGGGAGCTGTTTTTT. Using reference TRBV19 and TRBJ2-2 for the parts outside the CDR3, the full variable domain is DGGITQSPKYLFRKEGQNVTLSCEQNLNHDAMYWYRQDPGQGLRLIYYSQIVNDFQKGDIAEGYSVSREKKESFPLTVTSAQKNPTAFYLCASSRDTRTGELFFGEGSRLTVL.

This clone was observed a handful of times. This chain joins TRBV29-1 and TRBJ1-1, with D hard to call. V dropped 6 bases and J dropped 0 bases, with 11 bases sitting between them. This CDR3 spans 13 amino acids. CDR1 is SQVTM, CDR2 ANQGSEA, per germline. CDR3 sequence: CSVRWRMNTEAFF. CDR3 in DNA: TGCAGCGTCAGGTGGCGTATGAACACTGAAGCTTTCTTT.

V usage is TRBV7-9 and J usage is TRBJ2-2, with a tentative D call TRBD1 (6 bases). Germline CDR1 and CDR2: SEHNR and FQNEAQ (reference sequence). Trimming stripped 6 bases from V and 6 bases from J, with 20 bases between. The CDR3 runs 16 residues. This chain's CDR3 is CASRLTAQGEAGELFF. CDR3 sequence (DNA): TGTGCCAGCAGACTCACCGCACAGGGAGAGGCCGGGGAGCTGTTTTTT.

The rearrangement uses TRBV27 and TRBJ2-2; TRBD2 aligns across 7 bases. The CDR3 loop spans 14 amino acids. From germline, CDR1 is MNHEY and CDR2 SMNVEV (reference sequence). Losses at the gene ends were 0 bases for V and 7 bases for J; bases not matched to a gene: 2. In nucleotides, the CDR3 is TGTGCCAGCAGTTTATCGGGGGGGATCGGGGAGCTGTTTTTT. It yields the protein CASSLSGGIGELFF.

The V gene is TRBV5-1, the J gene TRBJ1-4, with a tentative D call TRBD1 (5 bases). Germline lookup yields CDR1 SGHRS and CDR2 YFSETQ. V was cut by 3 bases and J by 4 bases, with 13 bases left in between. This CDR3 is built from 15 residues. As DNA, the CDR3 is TGCGCCAGCAGCTCGGCGGGGGTGGGTAATGAAAAACTGTTTTTT. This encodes CASSSAGVGNEKLFF. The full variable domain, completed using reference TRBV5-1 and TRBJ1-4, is KAGVTQTPRYLIKTRGQQVTLSCSPISGHRSVSWYQQTPGQGLQFLFEYFSETQRNKGNFPGRFSGRQFSNSRSEMNVSTLELGDSALYLCASSSAGVGNEKLFFGSGTQLSVL.

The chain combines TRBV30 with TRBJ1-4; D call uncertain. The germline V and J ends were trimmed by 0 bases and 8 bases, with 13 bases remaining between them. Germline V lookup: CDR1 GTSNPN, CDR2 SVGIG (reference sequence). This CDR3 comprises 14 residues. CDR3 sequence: CAWSVSGVGEKLFF. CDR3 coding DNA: TGTGCCTGGAGTGTGTCCGGGGTTGGAGAAAAACTGTTTTTT.

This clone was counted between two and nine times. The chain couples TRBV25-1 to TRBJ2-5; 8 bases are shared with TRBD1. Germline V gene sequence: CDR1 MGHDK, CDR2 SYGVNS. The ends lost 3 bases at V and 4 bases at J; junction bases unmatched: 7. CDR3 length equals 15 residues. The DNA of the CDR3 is TGTGCCAGCAGTGAGCCTCGGACAGGGCCAGAGACCCAGTACTTC. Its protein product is CASSEPRTGPETQYF.

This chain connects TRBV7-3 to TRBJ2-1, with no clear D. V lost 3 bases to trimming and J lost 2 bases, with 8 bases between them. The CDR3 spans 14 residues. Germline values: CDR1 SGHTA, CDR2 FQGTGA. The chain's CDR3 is CASSLTSTYNEQFF. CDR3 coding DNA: TGTGCCAGCAGCTTGACCAGCACCTACAATGAGCAGTTCTTC.

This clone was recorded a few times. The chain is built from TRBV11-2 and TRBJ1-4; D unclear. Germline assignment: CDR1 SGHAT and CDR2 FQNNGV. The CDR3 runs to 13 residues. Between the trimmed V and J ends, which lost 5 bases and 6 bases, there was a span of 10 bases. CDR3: CASSPLRDEKLFF. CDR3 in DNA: TGTGCCAGCAGCCCCCTGAGGGATGAAAAACTGTTTTTT.

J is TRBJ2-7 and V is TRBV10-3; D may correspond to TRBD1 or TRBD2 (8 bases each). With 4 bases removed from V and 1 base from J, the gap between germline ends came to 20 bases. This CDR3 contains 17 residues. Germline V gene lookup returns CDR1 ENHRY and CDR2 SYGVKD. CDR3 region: CAISGGTRGTGSYEQYF. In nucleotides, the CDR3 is TGTGCCATCAGTGGGGGGACTAGGGGGACAGGTTCCTACGAGCAGTACTTC.

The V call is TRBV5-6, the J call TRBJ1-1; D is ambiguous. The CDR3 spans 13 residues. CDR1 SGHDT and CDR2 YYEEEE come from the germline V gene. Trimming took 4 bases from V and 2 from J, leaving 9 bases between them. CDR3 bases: TGTGCCAGCAGCGTCGACGGTAACACTGAAGCTTTCTTT. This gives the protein CASSVDGNTEAFF.

The CDR3 is CASHRGKGTEAFF. CDR3 DNA: TGTGCCAGTCACAGGGGGAAGGGCACTGAAGCTTTCTTT. The chain joins TRBV6-5 to TRBJ1-1; 8 bases are shared with TRBD1. Germline-derived CDR1 and CDR2 are MNHEY and SVGAGI. After removal of 9 bases from V and 4 bases from J, the junction contained 7 bases not matched to a gene. CDR3 length: 13 residues.

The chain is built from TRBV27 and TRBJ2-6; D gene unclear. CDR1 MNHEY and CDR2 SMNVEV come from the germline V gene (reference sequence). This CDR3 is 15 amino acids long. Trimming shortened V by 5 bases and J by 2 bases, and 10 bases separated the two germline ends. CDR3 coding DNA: TGTGCCAGCAGTCCCGGATGGACTGGGGCCAACGTCCTGACTTTC. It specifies CASSPGWTGANVLTF.

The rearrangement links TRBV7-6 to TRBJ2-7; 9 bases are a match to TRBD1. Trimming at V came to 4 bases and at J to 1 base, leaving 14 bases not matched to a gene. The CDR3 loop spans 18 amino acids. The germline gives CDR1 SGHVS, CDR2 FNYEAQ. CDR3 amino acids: CASSSTQGAHLLSYEQYF. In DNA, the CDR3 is TGTGCCAGCAGCTCAACACAGGGGGCCCATCTTCTTTCCTACGAGCAGTACTTC.

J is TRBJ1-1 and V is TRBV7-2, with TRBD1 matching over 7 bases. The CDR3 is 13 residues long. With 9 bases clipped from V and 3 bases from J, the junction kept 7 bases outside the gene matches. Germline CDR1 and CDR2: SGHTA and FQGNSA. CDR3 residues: CASGRQGYTEAFF. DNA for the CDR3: TGTGCCAGTGGGCGACAGGGATACACTGAAGCTTTCTTT.

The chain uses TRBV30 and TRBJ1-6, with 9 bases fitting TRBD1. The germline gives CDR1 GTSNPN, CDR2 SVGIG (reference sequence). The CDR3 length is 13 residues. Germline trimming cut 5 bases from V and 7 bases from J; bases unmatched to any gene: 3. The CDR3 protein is CAWAGQGNSPLHF. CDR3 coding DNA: TGTGCCTGGGCCGGACAGGGGAATTCACCCCTCCACTTT.

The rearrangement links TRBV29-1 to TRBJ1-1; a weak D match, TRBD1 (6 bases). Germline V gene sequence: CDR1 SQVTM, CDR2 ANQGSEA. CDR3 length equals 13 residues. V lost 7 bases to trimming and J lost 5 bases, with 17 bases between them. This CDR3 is CSAYSGERTEAFF. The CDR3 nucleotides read TGCAGCGCTTACTCAGGGGAGCGGACTGAAGCTTTCTTT.

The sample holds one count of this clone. CDR3 nucleotides: TGTGCCAGCTCGCCCGAAGTTAGCAATCAGCCCCAGCATTTT. Residues: CASSPEVSNQPQHF. The chain joins TRBV18 to TRBJ1-5; D gene ambiguous. The CDR3 runs 14 residues. The ends were cut back, 6 bases at V and 0 bases at J, with 9 bases in the middle. Per the germline V gene, CDR1 is KGHSH and CDR2 is LQKENI.

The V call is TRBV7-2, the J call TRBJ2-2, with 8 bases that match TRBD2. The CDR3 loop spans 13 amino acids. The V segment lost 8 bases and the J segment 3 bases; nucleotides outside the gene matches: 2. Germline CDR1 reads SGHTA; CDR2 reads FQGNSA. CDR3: CASSAGDTGELFF. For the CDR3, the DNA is TGTGCCAGCTCAGCGGGGGACACCGGGGAGCTGTTTTTT.

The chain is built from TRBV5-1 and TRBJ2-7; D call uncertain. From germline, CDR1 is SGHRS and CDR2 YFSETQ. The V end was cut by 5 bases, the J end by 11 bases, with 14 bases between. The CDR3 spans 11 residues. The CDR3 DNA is TGCGCCAGCAGAAGTATCGGCGTGGAGTACTTC. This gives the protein CASRSIGVEYF.

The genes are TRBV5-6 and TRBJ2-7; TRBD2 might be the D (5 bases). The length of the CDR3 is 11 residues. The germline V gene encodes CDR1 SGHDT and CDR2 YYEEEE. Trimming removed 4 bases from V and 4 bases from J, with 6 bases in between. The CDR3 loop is CASSRRYEQYF. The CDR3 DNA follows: TGTGCCAGCAGCCGGAGGTACGAGCAGTACTTC.

The CDR3 DNA reads as TGTGCCAGTAGTCCTACAGGGGGCTTTGGATATAGCAATCAGCCCCAGCATTTT. Protein sequence: CASSPTGGFGYSNQPQHF. This chain joins TRBV19 and TRBJ1-5; the match to TRBD1 covers 9 bases. The CDR3 runs to 18 residues. Germline lookup yields CDR1 LNHDA and CDR2 SQIVND (reference sequence). The junction had 11 bases not matched to a gene; V was cut back by 5 bases and J by 0 bases.

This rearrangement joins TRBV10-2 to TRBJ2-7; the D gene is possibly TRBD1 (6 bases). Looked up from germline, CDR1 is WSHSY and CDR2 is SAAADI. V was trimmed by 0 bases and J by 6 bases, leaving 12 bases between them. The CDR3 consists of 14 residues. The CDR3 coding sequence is TGCGCCAGCAGTGAGTCGACAGGCTCTGGCGAGCAGTACTTC. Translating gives CASSESTGSGEQYF.

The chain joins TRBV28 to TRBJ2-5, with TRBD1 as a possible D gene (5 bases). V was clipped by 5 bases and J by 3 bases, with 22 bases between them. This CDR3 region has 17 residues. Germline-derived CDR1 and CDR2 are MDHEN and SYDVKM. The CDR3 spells CASSSLFDGRVEETQYF. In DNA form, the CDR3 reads TGTGCCAGCAGTAGTTTATTCGACGGCAGGGTTGAAGAGACCCAGTACTTC. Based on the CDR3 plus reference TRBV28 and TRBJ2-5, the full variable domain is DVKVTQSSRYLVKRTGEKVFLECVQDMDHENMFWYRQDPGLGLRLIYFSYDVKMKEKGDIPEGYSVSREKKERFSLILESASTNQTSMYLCASSSLFDGRVEETQYFGPGTRLLVL.

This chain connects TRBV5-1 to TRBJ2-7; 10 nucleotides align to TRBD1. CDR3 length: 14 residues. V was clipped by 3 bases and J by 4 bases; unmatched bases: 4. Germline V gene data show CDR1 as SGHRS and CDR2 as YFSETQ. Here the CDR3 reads CASSSGTGVYEQYF. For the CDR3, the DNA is TGCGCCAGCAGCTCCGGGACAGGGGTTTACGAGCAGTACTTC.

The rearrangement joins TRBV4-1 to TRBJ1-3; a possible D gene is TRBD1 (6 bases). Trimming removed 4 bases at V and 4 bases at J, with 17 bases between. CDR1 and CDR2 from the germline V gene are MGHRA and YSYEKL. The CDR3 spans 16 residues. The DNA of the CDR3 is TGCGCCAGCAGCCCTTGGGACATCGGGCTCGGAAACACCATATATTTT. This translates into CASSPWDIGLGNTIYF.

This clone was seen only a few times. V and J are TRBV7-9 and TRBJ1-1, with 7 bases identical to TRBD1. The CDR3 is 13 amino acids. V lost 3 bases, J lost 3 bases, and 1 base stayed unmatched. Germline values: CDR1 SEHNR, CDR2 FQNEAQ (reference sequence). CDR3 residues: CASSFGQDTEAFF. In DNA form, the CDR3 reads TGTGCCAGCAGCTTTGGACAGGACACTGAAGCTTTCTTT.

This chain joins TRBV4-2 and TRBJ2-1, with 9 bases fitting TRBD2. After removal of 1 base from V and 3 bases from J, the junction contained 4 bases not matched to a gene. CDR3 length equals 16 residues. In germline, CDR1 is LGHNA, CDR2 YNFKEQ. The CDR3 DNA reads TGTGCCAGCAGCCAAGTTGCAGCGGGGGGCTACAATGAGCAGTTCTTC. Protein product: CASSQVAAGGYNEQFF.

The CDR3 region is CASSVRGQLDEQFF. Written as DNA, the CDR3 is TGTGCCAGCAGCGTACGGGGACAGTTAGATGAGCAGTTCTTC. The genes are TRBV9 and TRBJ2-1; TRBD1 aligns across 7 bases. This CDR3 is 14 amino acids long. From germline, CDR1 is SGDLS and CDR2 YYNGEE. The V and J ends lost 1 base and 8 bases, in that order; junction bases with no gene match: 6.